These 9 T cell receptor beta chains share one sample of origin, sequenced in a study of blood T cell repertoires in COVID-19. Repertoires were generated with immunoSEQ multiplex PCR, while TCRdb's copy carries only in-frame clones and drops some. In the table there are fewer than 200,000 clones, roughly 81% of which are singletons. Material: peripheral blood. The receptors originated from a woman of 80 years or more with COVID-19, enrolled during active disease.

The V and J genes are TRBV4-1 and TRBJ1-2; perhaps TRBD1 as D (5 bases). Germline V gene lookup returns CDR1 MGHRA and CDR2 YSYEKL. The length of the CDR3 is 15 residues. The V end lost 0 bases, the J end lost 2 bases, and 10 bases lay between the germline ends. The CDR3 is CASSQDRRANYGYTF. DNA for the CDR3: TGCGCCAGCAGCCAAGATCGCAGGGCGAACTATGGCTACACCTTC.

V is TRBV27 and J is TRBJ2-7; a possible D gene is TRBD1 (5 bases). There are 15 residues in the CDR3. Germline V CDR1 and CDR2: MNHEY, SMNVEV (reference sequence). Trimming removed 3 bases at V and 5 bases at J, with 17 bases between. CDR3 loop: CASSLRSGIPNEQYF. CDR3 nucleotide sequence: TGTGCCAGCAGTTTGCGTTCAGGGATTCCGAACGAGCAGTACTTC.

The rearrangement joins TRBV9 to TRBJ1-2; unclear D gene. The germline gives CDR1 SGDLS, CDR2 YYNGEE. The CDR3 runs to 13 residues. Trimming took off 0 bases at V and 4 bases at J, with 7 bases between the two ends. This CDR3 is CASSVGPGYGYTF. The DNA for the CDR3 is TGTGCCAGCAGCGTAGGACCGGGCTATGGCTACACCTTC.

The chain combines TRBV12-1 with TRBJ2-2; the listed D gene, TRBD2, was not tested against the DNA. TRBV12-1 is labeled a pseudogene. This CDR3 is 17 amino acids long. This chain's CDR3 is CASSPEGGGSDTGELFF. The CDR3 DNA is TGTGCCAGCAGCCCGGAAGGTGGGGGGTCGGACACCGGGGAGCTGTTTTTT.

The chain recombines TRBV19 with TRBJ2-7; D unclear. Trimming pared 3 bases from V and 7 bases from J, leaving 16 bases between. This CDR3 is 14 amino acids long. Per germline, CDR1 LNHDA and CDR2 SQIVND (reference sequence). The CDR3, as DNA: TGTGCCAGTAGTATCTGGCATGGAGATTGGGAGCAGTACTTC. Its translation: CASSIWHGDWEQYF.

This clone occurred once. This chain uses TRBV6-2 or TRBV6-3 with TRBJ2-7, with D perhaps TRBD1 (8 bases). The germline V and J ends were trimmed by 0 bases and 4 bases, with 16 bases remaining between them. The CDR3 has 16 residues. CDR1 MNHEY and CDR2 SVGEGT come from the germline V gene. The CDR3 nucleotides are TGTGCCAGCAGTTACTCGAGCGGGACAGGATTATACGAGCAGTACTTC. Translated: CASSYSSGTGLYEQYF.

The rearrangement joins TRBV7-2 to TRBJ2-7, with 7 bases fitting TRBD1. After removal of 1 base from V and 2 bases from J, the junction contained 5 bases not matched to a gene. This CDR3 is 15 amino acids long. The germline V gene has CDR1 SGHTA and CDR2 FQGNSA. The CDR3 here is CASSLGGGQAYEQYF. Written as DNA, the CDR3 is TGTGCCAGCAGCTTAGGCGGCGGACAGGCCTACGAGCAGTACTTC.

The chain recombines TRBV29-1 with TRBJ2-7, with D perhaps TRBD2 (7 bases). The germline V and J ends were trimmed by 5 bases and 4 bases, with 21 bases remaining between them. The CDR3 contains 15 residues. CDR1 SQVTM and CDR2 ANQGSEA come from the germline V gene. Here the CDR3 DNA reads TGCAGCGTTCAATCGCCGGGGGGCAGGGATTACGAGCAGTACTTC. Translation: CSVQSPGGRDYEQYF.

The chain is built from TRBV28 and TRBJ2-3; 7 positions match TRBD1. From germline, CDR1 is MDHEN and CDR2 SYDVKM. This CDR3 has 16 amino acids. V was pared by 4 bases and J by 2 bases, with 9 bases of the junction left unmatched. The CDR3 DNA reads TGTGCCAGCAGTTCCATGACAGGGCGAAACACAGATACGCAGTATTTT. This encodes CASSSMTGRNTDTQYF.